The 26 T cell receptor beta chains below come from one sample, sequenced in a study of metastatic and nonmetastatic thyroid tumors. Every patient was untreated before thyroid surgery. MiXCR was used by TCRdb to re-call the PCR reads. The sample records around 19,000 clones, approximately 30% being singletons. The sample comprised blood. These receptor sequences come from a female donor with papillary thyroid cancer or a benign thyroid nodule (not recorded which). Some clones in this sample may be carry-over from other donors' samples.

This clone was counted many times. This rearrangement joins TRBV2 to TRBJ2-4; the D is unclear. In germline, CDR1 is SNHLY, CDR2 FYNNEI. V was pared by 3 bases and J by 7 bases, with 7 bases between. CDR3 length equals 12 residues. The CDR3 region has the DNA TGTGCCAGCAGTGAGGGTGTGAACATTCAGTACTTC. Its protein product is CASSEGVNIQYF.

This clone came up a few times. The junction departs from the called germline gene at one end, perhaps through a read error. The CDR3 DNA reads as TGTGCCAGCATCCAAGATGGCAGGGCCTGGGAGACCCAGTACTTC. Translation: CASIQDGRAWETQYF. The V call is TRBV3-1, the J call TRBJ2-5, with D perhaps TRBD1 (5 bases). The CDR3 contains 15 residues. Looked up from germline, CDR1 is LGHDT and CDR2 is YNNKEL (reference sequence).

Judged by abundance, this clone is medium-sized. The V and J genes are TRBV28 and TRBJ1-1; TRBD1 is a possible D gene (6 bases). Trimming stripped 4 bases from V and 3 bases from J, with 15 bases between. CDR1 MDHEN and CDR2 SYDVKM come from the germline V gene. The CDR3 sequence is 15 residues long. The chain's CDR3 is CASSSQGSWDTEAFF. Written as DNA, the CDR3 is TGTGCCAGCAGTTCACAGGGATCTTGGGACACTGAAGCTTTCTTT.

The chain joins TRBV11-2 to TRBJ1-2, with D maybe TRBD1 (5 bases). This CDR3 is 13 amino acids long. Trimming took off 2 bases at V and 8 bases at J, with 12 bases between the two ends. The V gene's germline CDR1 is SGHAT and CDR2 FQNNGV. As DNA, the CDR3 is TGTGCCAGCAGCTTAATGGGGGGGTCAGGCTACACCTTC. Translation gives CASSLMGGSGYTF.

The chain combines TRBV3-1 with TRBJ1-1; 11 bases agree with TRBD1. The V gene's germline CDR1 is LGHDT and CDR2 YNNKEL (reference sequence). Germline trimming cut 4 bases from V and 3 bases from J; bases unmatched to any gene: 7. This CDR3 is 16 amino acids long. CDR3 amino acids: CASSRDRGIGDTEAFF. The CDR3 nucleotides read TGTGCCAGCAGCCGGGACAGGGGGATTGGGGACACTGAAGCTTTCTTT.

This clone was counted many times. The rearrangement uses TRBV19 and TRBJ2-1, with D maybe TRBD2 (5 bases). CDR1 and CDR2 (germline): LNHDA, SQIVND (reference sequence). V lost 5 bases, J lost 0 bases, and 11 bases lay in between. This CDR3 is built from 15 residues. CDR3 in DNA: TGTGCCAGTAGTGTCGACTATAGCTCCTACAATGAGCAGTTCTTC. It translates to CASSVDYSSYNEQFF. The whole variable domain, filled in from reference TRBV19 and TRBJ2-1, reads DGGITQSPKYLFRKEGQNVTLSCEQNLNHDAMYWYRQDPGQGLRLIYYSQIVNDFQKGDIAEGYSVSREKKESFPLTVTSAQKNPTAFYLCASSVDYSSYNEQFFGPGTRLTVL.

This clone was detected only a few times. A read error may produce the germline difference seen at one junction end. The chain uses TRBV12-3 or TRBV12-4 and TRBJ1-5; D unclear. CDR3 length equals 11 residues. The CDR3 DNA reads as TGTGCTAGCAGTTTAGGTCTGCCCCAGCATTTT. Amino acids: CASSLGLPQHF.

This clone was seen repeatedly, ten times or more. The rearrangement links TRBV7-9 to TRBJ2-7; D might be TRBD2 (5 bases). The V end lost 1 base, the J end lost 0 bases, and 10 bases lay between the germline ends. Looked up from germline, CDR1 is SEHNR and CDR2 is FQNEAQ (reference sequence). CDR3 length: 15 amino acids. The CDR3 DNA follows: TGTGCCAGCAGCTTAGGAGGGATCTCCTCCTACGAGCAGTACTTC. Residues: CASSLGGISSYEQYF.

This clone was seen a few times. The chain couples TRBV6-1 to TRBJ2-7; TRBD2 matches 7 bases. The germline CDR1 and CDR2 sequences are MNHNS and SASEGT. This CDR3 is 14 amino acids long. The trim removed 11 bases at V and 0 bases at J, leaving 10 bases unmatched. CDR3 sequence (DNA): TGTGCCGGCAAAGAGGGCGGGAGCTCCTACGAGCAGTACTTC. This encodes CAGKEGGSSYEQYF.

The chain links TRBV20-1 to TRBJ2-7, with a weak D call TRBD1 (6 bases). Germline CDR1 is DFQATT and CDR2 is SNEGSKA (reference sequence). Trimming removed 6 bases from V and 0 bases from J, with 12 bases in between. The CDR3 contains 13 residues. The CDR3 reads CSASRGSSYEQYF. The CDR3 nucleotides are TGCAGTGCATCTAGGGGGAGCTCCTACGAGCAGTACTTC.

This CDR3 is CASSITSGSYEQYF. CDR3 in DNA: TGTGCCAGCAGCATAACTAGCGGTTCCTACGAGCAGTACTTC. The V call is TRBV11-2, the J call TRBJ2-7; 8 bases are a match to TRBD2. The CDR3 length is 14 residues. The V and J ends lost 5 bases and 1 base, in that order; junction bases with no gene match: 4. Germline V CDR1 and CDR2: SGHAT, FQNNGV.

A few counts support this clone. A junction end diverges from the germline sequence, so it may reflect a read error. The chain joins TRBV6-1 to TRBJ2-7; TRBD1 agrees at 8 bases. CDR3 length: 16 residues. Germline V lookup: CDR1 MNHNS, CDR2 SASEGT. The chain's CDR3 is CAGSCAGTGRSYEQYF. CDR3 coding DNA: TGTGCCGGCAGTTGTGCTGGGACAGGTAGATCCTACGAGCAGTACTTC.

The sample holds a few counts of this clone. The chain employs TRBV15 and TRBJ2-3, with 7 positions matching TRBD2. This CDR3 contains 16 residues. In germline, CDR1 is LNHNV, CDR2 YYDKDF (reference sequence). Trimming took 1 base from V and 6 from J; bases not matched to a gene: 10. DNA of the CDR3: TGTGCCACCAGCAGAGGAGAGGGAGGGCCGCCGGATACGCAGTATTTT. Translation: CATSRGEGGPPDTQYF.

This clone appeared many times. The chain links TRBV7-9 to TRBJ2-3; 8 nucleotides line up with TRBD2. CDR3 length equals 15 residues. In germline, CDR1 is SEHNR, CDR2 FQNEAQ (reference sequence). Trimming removed 4 bases from V and 0 bases from J; junction bases left unmatched: 3. DNA for the CDR3: TGTGCCAGCAGCTCAAGCGGGGGAAGCACAGATACGCAGTATTTT. Its translation: CASSSSGGSTDTQYF.

This clone appeared many times. The CDR3 DNA reads as TGTGCCAGCAGCTTGGGTCTTAGGAGCTCCTACGAGCAGTACTTC. The encoded protein is CASSLGLRSSYEQYF. The chain recombines TRBV5-6 with TRBJ2-7; D is unresolved. Germline V CDR1 and CDR2: SGHDT, YYEEEE. The V and J ends lost 0 bases and 0 bases respectively, with 10 bases between them. The CDR3 is made up of 15 amino acids.

This clone was observed a single time. This chain connects TRBV20-1 to TRBJ2-1; D remains ambiguous. V was trimmed by 5 bases and J by 8 bases, leaving 22 bases between them. The germline CDR1 and CDR2 sequences are DFQATT and SNEGSKA (reference sequence). The CDR3 contains 15 residues. The CDR3 region is CSASTFTEMDDEQFF. The CDR3 nucleotides read TGCAGTGCTTCAACTTTTACGGAAATGGATGATGAGCAGTTCTTC.

The chain couples TRBV20-1 to TRBJ2-2, with TRBD2 matching over 9 bases. V trimming: 6 bases; J trimming: 6 bases; junction bases outside the gene matches: 23. CDR3 length: 19 residues. Germline values: CDR1 DFQATT, CDR2 SNEGSKA (reference sequence). The CDR3 sequence is CSAQHFPGQLAGEAGELFF. Written as DNA, the CDR3 is TGCAGTGCACAACATTTCCCGGGACAGTTAGCGGGAGAGGCCGGGGAGCTGTTTTTT.

V gene TRBV11-2 combines with J gene TRBJ1-4, with a weak D call TRBD1 (6 bases). This CDR3 is 16 amino acids long. The V and J ends lost 5 bases and 4 bases respectively, with 17 bases between them. CDR1 is SGHAT and CDR2 is FQNNGV in the germline V gene. The CDR3 spells CASSPMYRDDNEKLFF. The CDR3 nucleotides read TGTGCCAGCAGCCCAATGTACAGGGACGATAATGAAAAACTGTTTTTT.

The chain employs TRBV20-1 and TRBJ2-7, with 10 positions matching TRBD1. Per the germline V gene, CDR1 is DFQATT and CDR2 is SNEGSKA (reference sequence). With V trimmed by 4 bases and J by 2 bases, 5 bases remained unmatched. This CDR3 has 14 residues. The chain's CDR3 is CSATDRGLAYEQYF. The DNA of the CDR3 is TGCAGTGCTACTGACAGGGGGCTTGCCTACGAGCAGTACTTC.

The rearrangement uses TRBV28 and TRBJ1-2; no firm D call. Germline loops: CDR1 MDHEN, CDR2 SYDVKM. This CDR3 is built from 15 residues. Trimming removed 1 base from V and 7 bases from J, with 16 bases in between. CDR3 coding DNA: TGTGCCAGCAGTTTATACAGCGCAGACCGGCGTGGCTACACCTTC. Its protein product is CASSLYSADRRGYTF.

This clone appeared many times. The chain links TRBV20-1 to TRBJ1-3; D not certain. CDR1 and CDR2 (germline): DFQATT, SNEGSKA (reference sequence). V shed 7 bases and J shed 0 bases, with 13 bases lying between them. The CDR3 contains 14 residues. The CDR3 is CSGSLLTSGNTIYF. The CDR3 DNA sequence: TGCAGTGGCTCCCTACTAACCTCTGGAAACACCATATATTTT.

Many counts were recorded for this clone. The chain carries TRBV6-1 and TRBJ2-3; possibly TRBD1 for D (7 bases). CDR1 and CDR2 from the germline V gene are MNHNS and SASEGT. This CDR3 region has 14 residues. V was clipped by 7 bases and J by 5 bases, with 16 bases between them. The CDR3 DNA follows: TGTGCCAGCAAACCTTCAGGGGGGAGAGATACGCAGTATTTT. Translating gives CASKPSGGRDTQYF.

The V call is TRBV30, the J call TRBJ1-2; perhaps TRBD1 as D (5 bases). The germline V and J ends were trimmed by 0 bases and 3 bases, with 8 bases remaining between them. Germline V gives CDR1 GTSNPN, CDR2 SVGIG (reference sequence). The CDR3 has 13 residues. CDR3 sequence (DNA): TGTGCCTGGAGTGTTTGGGGGGACTATGGCTACACCTTC. It specifies CAWSVWGDYGYTF. Variable domain in full (rest from reference TRBV30 and TRBJ1-2): SQTIHQWPATLVQPVGSPLSLECTVEGTSNPNLYWYRQAAGRGLQLLFYSVGIGQISSEVPQNLSASRPQDRQFILSSKKLLLSDSGFYLCAWSVWGDYGYTFGSGTRLTVV.

The chain joins TRBV7-6 to TRBJ2-7; maybe TRBD1 (5 bases). V was clipped by 5 bases and J by 6 bases, with 14 bases between them. Germline loops: CDR1 SGHVS, CDR2 FNYEAQ. This CDR3 spans 13 amino acids. CDR3 bases: TGTGCCAGCAGCCCTAGGTGGGGCGCCGAGCAGTACTTC. The encoded protein is CASSPRWGAEQYF.

By sample fraction, this clone is medium-sized (0.01 to 0.1%). The chain joins TRBV6-1 to TRBJ1-3, with 7 bases matching TRBD1. The CDR3 has 15 amino acids. The germline CDR1 and CDR2 sequences are MNHNS and SASEGT. V lost 1 base, J lost 4 bases, and 4 bases stayed unmatched. The CDR3 DNA reads TGTGCCAGCAGTGAAGAAACAGGGGCAGGAAACACCATATATTTT. This translates into CASSEETGAGNTIYF.

This chain links TRBV30 with TRBJ2-7; the D is unclear. Germline V lookup: CDR1 GTSNPN, CDR2 SVGIG (reference sequence). Trimming took 4 bases from V and 2 from J, leaving 9 bases between them. The CDR3 is 12 amino acids. The CDR3: CAWKGGTYEQYF. CDR3 nucleotide sequence: TGTGCCTGGAAAGGCGGAACCTACGAGCAGTACTTC.